This note documents a single T cell receptor beta chain sequence. Its matching antigen is unknown. These data come from a study of shared clonotypes between healthy human individuals. Study overall: The study drew on a couple of women and a few men aged 18 to 49 as donors. Study results and limitations: Tissues were not sampled, only blood, and their repertoires likely differ.

There are 14 residues in the CDR3. Germline loops: CDR1 MDHEN, CDR2 SYDVKM. V was clipped by 5 bases and J by 0 bases, with 9 bases between them. The study ran the assay at deep level. Each unsorted PBMC replicate got 300 ng genomic DNA, roughly 30,000 genomes. Profiled with immunoSEQ multiplex PCR; TCRdb holds only in-frame clones, not every one. Here the sample spans about 470,000 clones, 70% to 80% being singletons. What was sequenced was PBMCs. The chain combines TRBV28 with TRBJ2-3; D uncertain. This clonotype was obtained from a woman between 35 and 50 years old in good health. Some clones in this sample may be carry-over from other donors' samples. CDR3 in amino acids: CASSLRLSTDTQYF. The CDR3 DNA reads TGTGCCAGCAGTCTGAGACTGAGCACAGATACGCAGTATTTT. Full variable domain (rest looked up from reference TRBV28 and TRBJ2-3): DVKVTQSSRYLVKRTGEKVFLECVQDMDHENMFWYRQDPGLGLRLIYFSYDVKMKEKGDIPEGYSVSREKKERFSLILESASTNQTSMYLCASSLRLSTDTQYFGPGTRLTVL.